Only one count was recorded for the clone carrying this T cell receptor (beta chain). These data originate in a study of blood T cell repertoires in COVID-19. Background on the study: Italy, Spain and the United States were the sources of the convalescent and acute COVID-19 samples.

A Seattle source enrolled patients during active infection and followed them longitudinally. Some clones are missing from TCRdb's copy, which holds only in-frame ones; the method was immunoSEQ multiplex PCR. The profile shows about 480,000 clones, around 90% of them singletons. The sequence was obtained from a woman aged 45 to 65 with COVID-19, enrolled during active disease. The sequenced sample consisted of peripheral blood.

The CDR3 nucleotides read TGTGCCACCAGCCAGGGGTGGCAGCCCCAGCATTTT. This translates into CATSQGWQPQHF. This chain uses TRBV15 with TRBJ1-5, with a possible D match to TRBD1 (6 bases). Germline CDR1 and CDR2: LNHNV and YYDKDF (reference sequence). This CDR3 spans 12 amino acids. Deletions cut 5 bases from V and 7 bases from J, with 9 bases between.